The 22 T cell receptor beta chains below all came from one sample that was sequenced in a study of blood T cell repertoires in COVID-19. Sequenced by immunoSEQ multiplex PCR; TCRdb stores in-frame clones only, minus some. The sample carries under 300,000 clones, over 80% recorded once. Input material: PBMCs or T cells enriched from blood (not recorded which). The receptors derive from a woman aged 18 to 35 who had recovered from COVID-19.

The chain uses TRBV25-1 and TRBJ1-6, with D uncertain. Germline values: CDR1 MGHDK, CDR2 SYGVNS. V was pared by 1 base and J by 3 bases, with 10 bases between. The CDR3 loop spans 16 amino acids. The CDR3 loop reads CASSELTTGYNSPLHF. The CDR3 DNA reads TGTGCCAGCAGTGAATTAACGACGGGCTATAATTCACCCCTCCACTTT.

The rearrangement joins TRBV4-1 to TRBJ1-5; D unresolved. V was pared by 1 base and J by 6 bases, with 7 bases between. Germline lookup yields CDR1 MGHRA and CDR2 YSYEKL. This CDR3 has 13 residues. The CDR3 DNA reads as TGCGCCAGCAGCCAAGTAGTCGGTCAGCCCCAGCATTTT. Translated, it gives CASSQVVGQPQHF.

The V and J genes are TRBV6-5 and TRBJ2-5; unclear D gene. The ends were cut back, 5 bases at V and 0 bases at J, with 7 bases in the middle. The CDR3 totals 13 residues. CDR1 and CDR2 from the germline V gene are MNHEY and SVGAGI. The CDR3 spells CASSRVYQETQYF. DNA of the CDR3: TGTGCCAGCAGTCGGGTATACCAAGAGACCCAGTACTTC.

This clone occurred once. The rearrangement uses TRBV28 and TRBJ1-2, with 10 bases identical to TRBD1. Germline V gene sequence: CDR1 MDHEN, CDR2 SYDVKM. The CDR3 covers 17 residues. Trimming cost V 3 bases and J 1 base; bases outside gene matches: 8. This chain's CDR3 is CASSFTRTGGGNYGYTF. For the CDR3, the DNA is TGTGCCAGCAGTTTCACCCGGACAGGGGGGGGTAACTATGGCTACACCTTC.

The chain is built from TRBV27 and TRBJ2-5; no clear D gene. The germline V and J ends were trimmed by 4 bases and 3 bases, with 12 bases remaining between them. The CDR3 sequence is 14 residues long. Germline V CDR1 and CDR2: MNHEY, SMNVEV (reference sequence). DNA of the CDR3: TGTGCCAGCAGTTCTGGAGACCCTAAAGAGACCCAGTACTTC. Translation: CASSSGDPKETQYF.

This clone was seen just once. This sequence joins TRBV4-1 and TRBJ2-4, with 13 bases lining up with TRBD2. This CDR3 spans 18 amino acids. The germline V gene has CDR1 MGHRA and CDR2 YSYEKL. J gave up 0 bases and V 4 bases, and 6 bases lay outside the gene matches. The CDR3, as DNA: TGCGCCAGCAGCCTCGGACTAGCGGGAGTAATAGCCAAAAACATTCAGTACTTC. As protein: CASSLGLAGVIAKNIQYF.

This sequence joins TRBV5-4 and TRBJ2-3; 13 bases are shared with TRBD2. Germline values: CDR1 SGHNT, CDR2 YYREEE (reference sequence). J was trimmed by 4 bases and V by 4 bases; bases with no gene match: 6. The CDR3 loop spans 16 amino acids. As DNA, the CDR3 is TGTGCCAGCAGCGGGACTAGCGGGACTAAGTCAGATACGCAGTATTTT. The encoded protein is CASSGTSGTKSDTQYF.

This sequence joins TRBV24-1 and TRBJ1-2; D is unresolved. Germline loops: CDR1 KGHDR, CDR2 SFDVKD. V gave up 4 bases and J gave up 8 bases, with 22 bases separating them. This CDR3 is 16 amino acids long. CDR3 protein: CATSERRGGDLTGYTF. The DNA for the CDR3 is TGTGCCACCAGTGAGCGACGCGGCGGGGATCTTACCGGCTACACCTTC.

J is TRBJ1-2 and V is TRBV27; D may be TRBD1 (6 bases). The CDR3 consists of 15 residues. V gave up 2 bases and J gave up 4 bases, with 14 bases separating them. In germline, CDR1 is MNHEY, CDR2 SMNVEV (reference sequence). The CDR3 DNA follows: TGTGCCAGCAGTTTAAGAGGACAGAGGACCTATGGCTACACCTTC. It encodes CASSLRGQRTYGYTF.

V is TRBV27 and J is TRBJ1-2; a weak D match, TRBD1 (6 bases). V gave up 3 bases and J gave up 13 bases, with 15 bases separating them. Germline V gene data show CDR1 as MNHEY and CDR2 as SMNVEV (reference sequence). The CDR3 loop spans 12 amino acids. The CDR3 DNA is TGTGCCAGCAGTTTTACTGGGGGCCTCCCCACCTTC. This codes for CASSFTGGLPTF.

The gene calls are TRBV7-9 and TRBJ1-1; no definite D call. Per the germline V gene, CDR1 is SEHNR and CDR2 is FQNEAQ (reference sequence). V was trimmed by 5 bases and J by 0 bases, leaving 4 bases between them. This CDR3 comprises 12 residues. CDR3 sequence (DNA): TGTGCCAGCAGCGTCGTGAACACTGAAGCTTTCTTT. This translates into CASSVVNTEAFF.

This clone was seen a handful of times. The chain carries TRBV2 and TRBJ2-7, with 7 positions matching TRBD1. The length of the CDR3 is 14 residues. The V and J ends lost 3 bases and 1 base, in that order; junction bases with no gene match: 3. CDR1 and CDR2 from the germline V gene are SNHLY and FYNNEI. CDR3 sequence: CASSDHRGSYEQYF. DNA of the CDR3: TGTGCCAGCAGTGATCACAGGGGTTCCTACGAGCAGTACTTC.

This chain joins TRBV28 and TRBJ2-1; maybe TRBD1 (6 bases). V gave up 2 bases and J gave up 4 bases, with 9 bases separating them. CDR1 and CDR2 from the germline V gene are MDHEN and SYDVKM. The CDR3 has 14 amino acids. In nucleotides, the CDR3 is TGTGCCAGCAGTTTAGGGGGCGCGTACAATGAGCAGTTCTTC. Translation: CASSLGGAYNEQFF.

The chain links TRBV7-3 to TRBJ2-5; D gene ambiguous. Trimming cost V 4 bases and J 7 bases, with 13 bases left between them. In germline, CDR1 is SGHTA, CDR2 FQGTGA. CDR3 length: 13 amino acids. This chain's CDR3 is CASSSGPRGTQYF. The CDR3 coding sequence is TGTGCCAGCAGCTCCGGTCCTAGAGGGACCCAGTACTTC.

The chain has TRBV29-1 and TRBJ2-7; no clear D. This CDR3 has 12 residues. The germline V and J ends were trimmed by 1 base and 3 bases, with 7 bases remaining between them. In germline, CDR1 is SQVTM, CDR2 ANQGSEA. This CDR3 reads CSVEANSYEQYF. The CDR3 bases are TGCAGCGTTGAAGCGAACAGCTACGAGCAGTACTTC.

This clone was detected once. V usage is TRBV11-3 and J usage is TRBJ2-1, with D possibly matching TRBD2 (6 bases). V lost 1 base and J 4 bases, leaving 11 bases between the germline ends. Germline values: CDR1 SGHNT, CDR2 YENEEA. This CDR3 region has 15 residues. CDR3 nucleotides: TGTGCCAGCAGCTTAGGGACTACTAGTTACAATGAGCAGTTCTTC. As protein: CASSLGTTSYNEQFF. Combining the CDR3 with reference TRBV11-3 and TRBJ2-1 gives the whole variable domain EAGVVQSPRYKIIEKKQPVAFWCNPISGHNTLYWYLQNLGQGPELLIRYENEEAVDDSQLPKDRFSAERLKGVDSTLKIQPAELGDSAVYLCASSLGTTSYNEQFFGPGTRLTVL.

This sequence joins TRBV6-6 and TRBJ2-1, with 11 bases fitting TRBD1. Looked up from germline, CDR1 is MNHNY and CDR2 is SVGAGI (reference sequence). With 6 bases clipped from V and 0 bases from J, the junction kept 13 bases outside the gene matches. The CDR3 extends over 19 amino acids. The CDR3 bases are TGTGCCAGCAGCCGATCCCGGGACAGGGGGTCCGGCTCCTACAATGAGCAGTTCTTC. Its translation: CASSRSRDRGSGSYNEQFF.

A note on this clone: Other DNA variants within this sample encode the same CDR3. The genes are TRBV27 and TRBJ2-7, with a possible D match to TRBD1 (5 bases). Per germline, CDR1 MNHEY and CDR2 SMNVEV (reference sequence). CDR3 length equals 13 residues. The V gene lost 2 bases and the J gene lost 4 bases, with 9 bases spanning the gap. In DNA, the CDR3 is TGTGCCAGCAGTTTAGCAGGGTATTACGAGCAGTACTTC. This codes for CASSLAGYYEQYF.

The V and J genes are TRBV7-6 and TRBJ1-1, with a weak D call TRBD1 (5 bases). From germline, CDR1 is SGHVS and CDR2 FNYEAQ. The germline V and J ends were trimmed by 3 bases and 3 bases, with 14 bases remaining between them. There are 15 residues in the CDR3. The chain's CDR3 is CASSFGGAWDTEAFF. The CDR3 region has the DNA TGTGCCAGCAGCTTCGGAGGGGCTTGGGACACTGAAGCTTTCTTT. Full variable domain (rest looked up from reference TRBV7-6 and TRBJ1-1): GAGVSQSPRYKVTKRGQDVALRCDPISGHVSLYWYRQALGQGPEFLTYFNYEAQQDKSGLPNDRFSAERPEGSISTLTIQRTEQRDSAMYRCASSFGGAWDTEAFFGQGTRLTVV.

This chain joins TRBV5-1 and TRBJ1-1; TRBD1 agrees at 7 bases. Germline assignment: CDR1 SGHRS and CDR2 YFSETQ. Germline trimming cut 0 bases from V and 6 bases from J; bases unmatched to any gene: 2. The CDR3 has 13 residues. CDR3 nucleotide sequence: TGCGCCAGCAGCTTGGGACAGGGCTCTGAAGCTTTCTTT. Amino acid sequence: CASSLGQGSEAFF.

The chain couples TRBV10-3 to TRBJ1-1; 9 bases match TRBD1. This CDR3 contains 12 residues. The V segment lost 6 bases and the J segment 6 bases; nucleotides outside the gene matches: 2. Looked up from germline, CDR1 is ENHRY and CDR2 is SYGVKD. The CDR3 spells CAIRRQGAEAFF. CDR3 sequence (DNA): TGTGCCATCAGAAGACAGGGGGCTGAAGCTTTCTTT.

The chain couples TRBV5-1 to TRBJ2-6, with D perhaps matching TRBD1 (6 bases). This CDR3 is built from 16 residues. V was pared by 1 base and J by 0 bases, with 8 bases between. Germline V lookup: CDR1 SGHRS, CDR2 YFSETQ. CDR3 amino acids: CASSLQGPSGANVLTF. In nucleotides, the CDR3 is TGCGCCAGCAGCTTGCAGGGGCCCTCTGGGGCCAACGTCCTGACTTTC.